This T cell receptor beta chain originates from a study of T-cell reconstitution after alpha-beta-depleted transplantation in children. Findings of the study overall: At the one-year point after transplant, T-cell counts and TCRbeta diversity were found to come mostly from T cells that had been newly produced. Expanded graft clones numbering several hundred reportedly gave rise to alpha-beta T cells about two months after transplant. The origin of high day-60 TCRbeta diversity in some patients lay in surviving recipient T cells and thymic progenitors.

V was pared by 1 base and J by 7 bases, with 14 bases between. The CDR3 consists of 15 residues. Germline assignment: CDR1 MGHDK and CDR2 SYGVNS. In its sample, this clonotype was seen many times. What it binds is not known. Molecular barcoding with unique molecular identifiers was used for the TCRbeta library. TCRdb reprocessed the PCR reads with MiXCR, giving one entry per CDR3 protein. The sample consists of about 70,000 distinct CDR3 sequences, approximately 10% of them appearing once. This sequence joins TRBV25-1 and TRBJ2-1; D is perhaps TRBD1 (5 bases). The material sequenced was PBMCs, taken before TCRalphabeta/CD19-depleted stem cell transplant. This clonotype was obtained from a boy aged 10-17 years with acute myeloid leukemia, due to receive a stem cell transplant. The CDR3 region has the DNA TGTGCCAGCAGTGAATGGATAGGACCAGGGAATGAGCAGTTCTTC. Translation: CASSEWIGPGNEQFF. Full variable domain (rest looked up from reference TRBV25-1 and TRBJ2-1): EADIYQTPRYLVIGTGKKITLECSQTMGHDKMYWYQQDPGMELHLIHYSYGVNSTEKGDLSSESTVSRIRTEHFPLTLESARPSHTSQYLCASSEWIGPGNEQFFGPGTRLTVL.